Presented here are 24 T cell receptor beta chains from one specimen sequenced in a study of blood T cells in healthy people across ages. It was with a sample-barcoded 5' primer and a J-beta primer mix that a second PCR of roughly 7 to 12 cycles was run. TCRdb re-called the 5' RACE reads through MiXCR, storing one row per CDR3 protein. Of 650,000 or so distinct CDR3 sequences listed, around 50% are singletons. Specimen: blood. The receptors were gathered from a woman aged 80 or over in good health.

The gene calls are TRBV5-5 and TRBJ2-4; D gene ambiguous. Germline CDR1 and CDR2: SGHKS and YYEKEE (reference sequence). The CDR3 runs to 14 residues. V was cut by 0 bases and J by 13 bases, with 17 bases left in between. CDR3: CASSLGAIQEAQYF. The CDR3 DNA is TGTGCCAGCAGCTTGGGGGCGATCCAAGAGGCCCAGTACTTC.

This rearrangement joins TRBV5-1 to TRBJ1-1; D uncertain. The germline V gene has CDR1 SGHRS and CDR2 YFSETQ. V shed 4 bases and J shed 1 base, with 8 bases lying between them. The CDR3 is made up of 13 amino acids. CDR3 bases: TGCGCCAGCAGCATAAGCCCGAACACTGAAGCTTTCTTT. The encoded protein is CASSISPNTEAFF.

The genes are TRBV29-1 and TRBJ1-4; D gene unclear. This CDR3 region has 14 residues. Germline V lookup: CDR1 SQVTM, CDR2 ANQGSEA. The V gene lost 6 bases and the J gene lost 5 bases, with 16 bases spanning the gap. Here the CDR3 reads CSVGPDATNEKLFF. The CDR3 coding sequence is TGCAGCGTCGGACCGGACGCCACGAATGAAAAACTGTTTTTT.

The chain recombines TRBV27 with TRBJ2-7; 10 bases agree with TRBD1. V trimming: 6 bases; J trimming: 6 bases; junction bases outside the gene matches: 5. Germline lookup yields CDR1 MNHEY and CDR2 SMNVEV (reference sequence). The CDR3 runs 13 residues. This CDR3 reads CASSGQGEGEQYF. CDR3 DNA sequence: TGTGCCAGCAGCGGACAGGGGGAAGGCGAGCAGTACTTC.

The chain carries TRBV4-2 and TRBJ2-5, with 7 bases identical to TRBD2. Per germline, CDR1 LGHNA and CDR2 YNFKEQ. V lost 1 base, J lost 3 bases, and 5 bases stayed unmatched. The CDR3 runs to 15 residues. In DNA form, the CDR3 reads TGTGCCAGCAGCCAAGGGGCAGGGAGGGAAGAGACCCAGTACTTC. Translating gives CASSQGAGREETQYF.

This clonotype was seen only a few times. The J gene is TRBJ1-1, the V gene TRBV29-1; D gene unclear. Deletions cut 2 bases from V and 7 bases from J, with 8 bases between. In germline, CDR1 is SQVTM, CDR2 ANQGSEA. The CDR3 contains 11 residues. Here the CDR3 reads CSVEPQLEAFF. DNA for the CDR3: TGCAGCGTTGAACCACAGCTTGAAGCTTTCTTT.

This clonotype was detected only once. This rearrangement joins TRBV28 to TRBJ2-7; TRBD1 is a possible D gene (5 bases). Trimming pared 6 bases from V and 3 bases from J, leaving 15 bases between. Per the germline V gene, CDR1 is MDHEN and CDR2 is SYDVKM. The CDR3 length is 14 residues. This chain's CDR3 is CASSKDSSLYEQYF. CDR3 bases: TGTGCCAGCAGCAAAGACAGTTCCCTCTACGAGCAGTACTTC.

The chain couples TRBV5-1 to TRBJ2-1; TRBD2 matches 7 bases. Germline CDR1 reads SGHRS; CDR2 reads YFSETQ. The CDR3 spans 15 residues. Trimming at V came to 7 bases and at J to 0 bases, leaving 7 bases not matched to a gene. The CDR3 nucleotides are TGCGCCAGCGAAACGGGCGGGAGCTCCTACAATGAGCAGTTCTTC. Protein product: CASETGGSSYNEQFF.

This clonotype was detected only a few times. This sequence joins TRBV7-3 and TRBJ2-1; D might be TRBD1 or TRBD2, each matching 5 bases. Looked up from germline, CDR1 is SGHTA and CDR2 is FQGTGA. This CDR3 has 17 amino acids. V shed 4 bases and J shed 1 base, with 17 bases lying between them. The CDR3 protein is CASSSQGGGRSYNEQFF. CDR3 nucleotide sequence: TGTGCCAGCAGCTCCCAAGGTGGGGGAAGGTCCTACAATGAGCAGTTCTTC. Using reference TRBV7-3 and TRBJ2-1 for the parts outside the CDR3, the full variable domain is GAGVSQTPSNKVTEKGKYVELRCDPISGHTALYWYRQSLGQGPEFLIYFQGTGAADDSGLPNDRFFAVRPEGSVSTLKIQRTERGDSAVYLCASSSQGGGRSYNEQFFGPGTRLTVL.

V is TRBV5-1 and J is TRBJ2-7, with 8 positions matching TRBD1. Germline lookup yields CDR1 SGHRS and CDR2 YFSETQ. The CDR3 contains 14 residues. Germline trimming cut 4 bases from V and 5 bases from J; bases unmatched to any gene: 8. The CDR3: CASSVGDRGHEQYF. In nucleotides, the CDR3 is TGCGCCAGCAGCGTAGGAGACAGGGGCCACGAGCAGTACTTC.

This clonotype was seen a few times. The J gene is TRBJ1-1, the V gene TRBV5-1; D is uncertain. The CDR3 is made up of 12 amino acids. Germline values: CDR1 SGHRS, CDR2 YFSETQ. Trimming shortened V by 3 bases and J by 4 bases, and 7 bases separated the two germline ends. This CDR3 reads CASSWEGTEAFF. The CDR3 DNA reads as TGCGCCAGCAGCTGGGAAGGCACTGAAGCTTTCTTT.

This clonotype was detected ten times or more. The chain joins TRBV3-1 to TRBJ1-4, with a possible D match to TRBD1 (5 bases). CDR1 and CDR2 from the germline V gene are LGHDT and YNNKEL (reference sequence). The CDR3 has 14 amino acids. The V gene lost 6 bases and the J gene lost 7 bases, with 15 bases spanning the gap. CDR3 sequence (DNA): TGTGCCAGCAGTTACGGGACCTACGGTGAAAAACTGTTTTTT. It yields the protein CASSYGTYGEKLFF.

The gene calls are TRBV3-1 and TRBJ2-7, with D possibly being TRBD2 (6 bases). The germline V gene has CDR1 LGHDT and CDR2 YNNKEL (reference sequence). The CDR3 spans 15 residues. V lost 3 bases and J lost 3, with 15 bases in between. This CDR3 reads CASSHPRAEGYEQYF. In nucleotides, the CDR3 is TGTGCCAGCAGCCATCCCCGAGCGGAGGGCTACGAGCAGTACTTC.

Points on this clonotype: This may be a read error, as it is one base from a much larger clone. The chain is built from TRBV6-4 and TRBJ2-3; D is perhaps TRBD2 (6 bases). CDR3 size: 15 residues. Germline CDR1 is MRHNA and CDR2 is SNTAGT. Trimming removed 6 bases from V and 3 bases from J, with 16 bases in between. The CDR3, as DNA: TGTGCCAGCAGGCGGGGCGTGACTCCTACAGATACGCAGTATTTT. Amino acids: CASRRGVTPTDTQYF.

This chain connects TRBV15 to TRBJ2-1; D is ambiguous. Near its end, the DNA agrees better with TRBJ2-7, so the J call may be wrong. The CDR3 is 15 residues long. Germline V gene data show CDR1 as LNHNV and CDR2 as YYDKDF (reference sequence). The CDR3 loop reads CATSTRPSSYNEQYF. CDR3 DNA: TGTGCCACCAGCACCCGACCGAGCTCCTACAATGAGCAGTACTTC.

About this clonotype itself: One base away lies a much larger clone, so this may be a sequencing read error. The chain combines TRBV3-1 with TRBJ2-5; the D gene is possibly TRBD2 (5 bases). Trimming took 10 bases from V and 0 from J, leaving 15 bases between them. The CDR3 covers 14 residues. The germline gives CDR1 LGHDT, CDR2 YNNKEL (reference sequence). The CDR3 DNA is TGTGCCACGTCCCGTCGAGCGGACCAAGAGACCCAGTACTTC. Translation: CATSRRADQETQYF.

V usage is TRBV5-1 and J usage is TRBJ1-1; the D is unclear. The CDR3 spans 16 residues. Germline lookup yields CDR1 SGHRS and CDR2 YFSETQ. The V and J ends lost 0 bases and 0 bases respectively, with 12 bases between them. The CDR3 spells CASSLGEITMNTEAFF. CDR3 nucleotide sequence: TGCGCCAGCAGCTTGGGGGAGATTACCATGAACACTGAAGCTTTCTTT. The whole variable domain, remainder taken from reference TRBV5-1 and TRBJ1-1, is KAGVTQTPRYLIKTRGQQVTLSCSPISGHRSVSWYQQTPGQGLQFLFEYFSETQRNKGNFPGRFSGRQFSNSRSEMNVSTLELGDSALYLCASSLGEITMNTEAFFGQGTRLTVV.

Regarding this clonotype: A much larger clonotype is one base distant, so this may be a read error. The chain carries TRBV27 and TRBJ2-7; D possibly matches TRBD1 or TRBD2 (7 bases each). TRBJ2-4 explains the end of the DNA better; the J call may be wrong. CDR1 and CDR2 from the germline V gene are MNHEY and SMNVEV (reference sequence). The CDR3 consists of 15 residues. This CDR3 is CAGRGGKGPGNIQYF. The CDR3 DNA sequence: TGTGCCGGCAGGGGGGGGAAAGGGCCAGGAAACATTCAGTACTTC.

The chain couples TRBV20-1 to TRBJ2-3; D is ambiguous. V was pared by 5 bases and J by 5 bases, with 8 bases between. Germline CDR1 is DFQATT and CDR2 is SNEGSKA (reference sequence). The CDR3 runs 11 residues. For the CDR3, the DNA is TGCAGTGCTGGCCGACAAGATACGCAGTATTTT. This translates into CSAGRQDTQYF.

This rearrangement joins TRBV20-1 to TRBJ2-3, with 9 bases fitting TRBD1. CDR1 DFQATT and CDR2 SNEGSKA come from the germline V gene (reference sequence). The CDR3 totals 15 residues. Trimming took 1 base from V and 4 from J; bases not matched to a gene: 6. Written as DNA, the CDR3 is TGCAGTGCTAGAGCCCGGGACAGGGATGCAGATACGCAGTATTTT. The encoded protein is CSARARDRDADTQYF.

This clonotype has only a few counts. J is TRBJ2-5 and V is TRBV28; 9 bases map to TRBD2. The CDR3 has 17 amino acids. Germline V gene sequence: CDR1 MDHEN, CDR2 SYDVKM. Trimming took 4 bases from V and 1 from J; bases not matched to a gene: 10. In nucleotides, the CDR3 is TGTGCCAGCAGTTCTCCCGGGACTAGCATCCTCCAAGAGACCCAGTACTTC. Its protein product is CASSSPGTSILQETQYF.

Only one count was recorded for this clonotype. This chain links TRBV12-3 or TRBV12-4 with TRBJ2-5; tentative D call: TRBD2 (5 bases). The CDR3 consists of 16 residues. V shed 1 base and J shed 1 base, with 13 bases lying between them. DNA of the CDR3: TGTGCCAGCAGTTTAGGCACCGGGATGTTCCAAGAGACCCAGTACTTC. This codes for CASSLGTGMFQETQYF.

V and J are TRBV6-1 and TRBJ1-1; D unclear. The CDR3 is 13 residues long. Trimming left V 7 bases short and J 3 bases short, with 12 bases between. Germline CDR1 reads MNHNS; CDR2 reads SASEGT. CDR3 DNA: TGTGCCAGCAATACTCTTTTTGACACTGAAGCTTTCTTT. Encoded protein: CASNTLFDTEAFF.

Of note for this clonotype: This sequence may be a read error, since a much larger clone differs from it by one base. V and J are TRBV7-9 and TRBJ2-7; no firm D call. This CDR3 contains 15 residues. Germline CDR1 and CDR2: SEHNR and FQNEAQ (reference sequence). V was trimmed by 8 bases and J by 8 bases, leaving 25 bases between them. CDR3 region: CASGLDVFHRSKQYF. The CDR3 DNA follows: TGTGCCAGCGGGCTAGATGTATTCCATCGGTCCAAGCAGTACTTC.